This TCR beta chain was identified in a study of T-cell reconstitution after alpha-beta-depleted transplantation in children. Unique molecular identifiers were incorporated into the prepared TCRbeta library. Each CDR3 protein is one row after TCRdb ran MiXCR on the PCR reads. The sample consists of approximately 800,000 distinct CDR3 sequences, less than 20% of them appearing once. This clonotype turned up a few times. CDR1 and CDR2 (germline): SGHRS, YFSETQ. V was trimmed by 4 bases and J by 0 bases, leaving 8 bases between them. This CDR3 spans 15 amino acids. The rearrangement joins TRBV5-1 to TRBJ2-6, with unresolved D. The sample here was PBMCs, mostly from graft donor cells, taken 360 days after TCRalphabeta/CD19-depleted stem cell transplant. This receptor was taken from a male patient younger than 18 who had a stem cell transplant for acute lymphoblastic leukemia, so the T cells may come from the graft donor. The CDR3 sequence is CASSPRPSGANVLTF. Here the CDR3 DNA reads TGCGCCAGCAGCCCGAGGCCCTCTGGGGCCAACGTCCTGACTTTC.